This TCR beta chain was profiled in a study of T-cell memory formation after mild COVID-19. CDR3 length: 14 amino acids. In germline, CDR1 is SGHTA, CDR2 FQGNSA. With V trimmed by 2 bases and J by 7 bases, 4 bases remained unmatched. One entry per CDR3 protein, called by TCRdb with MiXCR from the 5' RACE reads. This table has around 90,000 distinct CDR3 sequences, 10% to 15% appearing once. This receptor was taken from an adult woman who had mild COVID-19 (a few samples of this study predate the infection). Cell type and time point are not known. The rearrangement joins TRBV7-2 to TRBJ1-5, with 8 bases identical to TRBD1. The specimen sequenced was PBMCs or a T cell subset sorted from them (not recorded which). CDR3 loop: CASSLTRTGQPQHF. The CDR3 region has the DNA TGTGCCAGCAGCTTAACCCGGACAGGGCAGCCCCAGCATTTT.